The source of this TCR beta chain is a study of CD8+ T cells in alopecia areata. The wider study: A regimen of oral tofacitinib, 5 to 10 mg twice daily, was given to treated patients. General study findings and limits: Resident alphabeta T cells of normal skin are also sequenced in scalp samples. On tofacitinib, scalp and blood still held many of the expanded lesional clones.

CDR1 LNHNV and CDR2 YYDKDF come from the germline V gene (reference sequence). The CDR3 runs 15 residues. cDNA serving as the sequencing template came from extracted, reverse transcribed RNA. Repertoires were generated with immunoSEQ multiplex PCR, while TCRdb's copy carries only in-frame clones and drops some. The sample carries 150,000 to 250,000 clones, roughly three fifths recorded once. A remark on this clone: Antigen: not known. Mismatch with germline at one junction end may stem from a read error.

The treatment is: oral pan-JAK inhibitor, 5-10 mg twice daily. Lesional scalp punch biopsies and peripheral blood were collected from alopecia areata patients. The clonotype originates from a human donor with alopecia areata. The chain combines TRBV15 with TRBJ2-3; D unresolved. Sequencing used CD4+ T cells sorted from blood, obtained at week 4, from a patient treated with tofacitinib. In DNA form, the CDR3 reads TGTGCCGCCAGCGCGCATGTTACTAGCACAGATACGCAGTATTTT. Translation: CAASAHVTSTDTQYF.